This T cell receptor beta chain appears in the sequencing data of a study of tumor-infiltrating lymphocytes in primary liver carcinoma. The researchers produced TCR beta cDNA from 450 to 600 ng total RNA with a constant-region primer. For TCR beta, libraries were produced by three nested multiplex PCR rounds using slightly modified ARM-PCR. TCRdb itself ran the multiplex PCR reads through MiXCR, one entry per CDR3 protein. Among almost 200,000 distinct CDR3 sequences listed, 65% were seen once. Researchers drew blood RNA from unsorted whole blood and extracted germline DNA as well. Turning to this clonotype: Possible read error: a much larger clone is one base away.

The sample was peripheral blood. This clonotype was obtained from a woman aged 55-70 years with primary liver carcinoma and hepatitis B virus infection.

This CDR3 is CASSHSRATGRTGELFF. Written as DNA, the CDR3 is TGTGCCAGCAGTCACTCTCGGGCAACAGGGCGCACCGGGGAGCTGTTTTTT. V and J are TRBV6-6 and TRBJ2-2, with D possibly TRBD1 on 6 matching bases. CDR3 length: 17 amino acids. Germline V CDR1 and CDR2: MNHNY, SVGAGI (reference sequence).